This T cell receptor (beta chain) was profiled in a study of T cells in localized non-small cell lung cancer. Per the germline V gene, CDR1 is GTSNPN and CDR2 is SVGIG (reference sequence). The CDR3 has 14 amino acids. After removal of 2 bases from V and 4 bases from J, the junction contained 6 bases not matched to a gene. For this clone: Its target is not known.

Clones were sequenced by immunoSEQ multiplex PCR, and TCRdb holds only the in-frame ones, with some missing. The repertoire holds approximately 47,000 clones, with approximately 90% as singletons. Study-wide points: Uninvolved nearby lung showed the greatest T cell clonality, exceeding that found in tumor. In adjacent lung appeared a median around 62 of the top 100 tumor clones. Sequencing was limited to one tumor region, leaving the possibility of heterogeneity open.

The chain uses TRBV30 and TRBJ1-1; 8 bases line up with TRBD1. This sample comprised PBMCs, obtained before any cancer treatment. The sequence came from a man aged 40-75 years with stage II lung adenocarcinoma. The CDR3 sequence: CAWSSGQGATEAFF. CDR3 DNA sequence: TGTGCCTGGAGTTCTGGACAGGGCGCCACTGAAGCTTTCTTT.